The sequence of this TCR beta chain was determined in a study of response to subunit inactivated influenza vaccine. Trimming took 6 bases from V and 4 from J; bases not matched to a gene: 3. This CDR3 is built from 13 residues. CDR1 and CDR2 from the germline V gene are MNHNS and SASEGT. TCRdb reprocessed the RT-PCR reads with MiXCR, giving one entry per CDR3 protein. The sample contains 530,000 or so distinct CDR3 sequences, about an eighth of which appear only once. Overall study results and limits: That few new T cells are recruited by each seasonal influenza vaccination was the authors' suggestion.

This clonotype was recorded a few times. The antigen is unknown. This receptor was identified in a man aged 50-59 years who received an inactivated influenza vaccine. This specimen consisted of PBMCs from blood, obtained on the day of vaccination. The chain links TRBV6-1 to TRBJ1-3; 7 bases align to TRBD1. The CDR3 region is CASRRDRGNTIYF. The CDR3 DNA sequence: TGTGCCAGCAGAAGGGACAGAGGAAACACCATATATTTT.